Sequencing of this T cell receptor (beta chain) was carried out in a study of blood T cell repertoires in COVID-19. Profiling relied on immunoSEQ multiplex PCR, and the TCRdb table lists in-frame clones only, not all of them. The sample consists of about 200,000 clones, more than 85% of them appearing once. J lost 4 bases, V lost 8 bases, and 7 bases had no gene match. There are 12 residues in the CDR3. Germline V gives CDR1 SQVTM, CDR2 ANQGSEA. Specimen: peripheral blood. This receptor was obtained from a woman aged 50 to 65 with COVID-19, enrolled during active disease. This sequence joins TRBV29-1 and TRBJ2-5; 7 positions agree with TRBD2. This CDR3 reads CSFTRGGETQYF. The CDR3 bases are TGCAGCTTTACTCGCGGGGGAGAGACCCAGTACTTC.